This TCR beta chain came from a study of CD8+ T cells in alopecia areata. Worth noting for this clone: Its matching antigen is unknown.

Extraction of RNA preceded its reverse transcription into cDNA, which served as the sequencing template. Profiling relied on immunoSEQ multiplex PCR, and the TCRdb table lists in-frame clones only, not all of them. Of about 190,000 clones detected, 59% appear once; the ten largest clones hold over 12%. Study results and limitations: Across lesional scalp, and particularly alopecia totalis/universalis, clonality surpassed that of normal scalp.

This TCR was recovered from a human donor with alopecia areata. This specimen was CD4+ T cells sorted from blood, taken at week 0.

CDR3 DNA: TGCGCCAGCAGCGACGGTTACTCGCCCGTTCCCACCTTC. Amino acids: CASSDGYSPVPTF. This sequence joins TRBV5-1 and TRBJ1-2; no definite D call. The CDR3 is made up of 13 amino acids. The V end lost 4 bases, the J end lost 13 bases, and 20 bases lay between the germline ends. The germline V gene encodes CDR1 SGHRS and CDR2 YFSETQ. Looking up the rest from reference TRBV5-1 and TRBJ1-2 gives the full variable domain: KAGVTQTPRYLIKTRGQQVTLSCSPISGHRSVSWYQQTPGQGLQFLFEYFSETQRNKGNFPGRFSGRQFSNSRSEMNVSTLELGDSALYLCASSDGYSPVPTFGSGTRLTVV.